The 4 T cell receptor beta chains below come from one sample, sequenced in a study of T-cell reconstitution after alpha-beta-depleted transplantation in children. This sample's TCRbeta library carried unique molecular identifier barcodes. MiXCR, applied by TCRdb to the PCR reads, yields one record per CDR3 protein. The sample records just over 950,000 distinct CDR3 sequences, 25% to 30% being singletons. Sequencing was performed on PBMCs, mostly from graft donor cells, taken 360 days after TCRalphabeta/CD19-depleted stem cell transplant. All receptors come from a boy in the first two years of life who had a stem cell transplant for SCID, so the T cells may come from the graft donor.

V and J are TRBV7-2 and TRBJ2-3; tentatively, D is TRBD1 or TRBD2 (5 bases each). V was pared by 1 base and J by 2 bases, with 10 bases between. The CDR3 runs to 15 residues. CDR1 is SGHTA and CDR2 is FQGNSA in the germline V gene. This chain's CDR3 is CASSLVGTITDTQYF. The CDR3 coding sequence is TGTGCCAGCAGCTTAGTGGGGACCATCACAGATACGCAGTATTTT.

This clonotype occurred a few times. The rearrangement uses TRBV11-1 and TRBJ2-2; D remains ambiguous. V was cut by 1 base and J by 2 bases, with 17 bases left in between. Per germline, CDR1 SGHAT and CDR2 FQDESV (reference sequence). CDR3 length equals 18 residues. This chain's CDR3 is CASSLGANIGTNTGELFF. The CDR3 nucleotides read TGTGCCAGCAGCTTAGGGGCGAATATCGGCACTAACACCGGGGAGCTGTTTTTT.

This sequence joins TRBV5-1 and TRBJ2-5, with D hard to call. In germline, CDR1 is SGHRS, CDR2 YFSETQ. The CDR3 extends over 12 amino acids. With 4 bases removed from V and 2 bases from J, the gap between germline ends came to 6 bases. The CDR3 bases are TGCGCCAGCAGCAGGGTACAAGAGACCCAGTACTTC. Translated, it gives CASSRVQETQYF.

A note on this clonotype: A much bigger clone sits one base away, suggesting this may be a read error. This chain links TRBV11-2 with TRBJ2-3, with D maybe TRBD2 (5 bases). The germline V gene has CDR1 SGHAT and CDR2 FQNNGV. CDR3 length equals 15 residues. V was clipped by 0 bases and J by 5 bases, with 12 bases between them. The CDR3 region has the DNA TGTGCCAGCAGCTTAGAAGGGCTTAGCGTAGATACGCAGTATTTT. This sequence encodes CASSLEGLSVDTQYF. Based on the CDR3 plus reference TRBV11-2 and TRBJ2-3, the full variable domain is EAGVAQSPRYKIIEKRQSVAFWCNPISGHATLYWYQQILGQGPKLLIQFQNNGVVDDSQLPKDRFSAERLKGVDSTLKIQPAKLEDSAVYLCASSLEGLSVDTQYFGPGTRLTVL.